This passage covers 20 T cell receptor beta chains from one sample sequenced in a study of T cell clones after liver transplantation. The protocol was immunoSEQ multiplex PCR, while the TCRdb copy is restricted to in-frame clones and leaves out a portion. In the table there are roughly 120,000 clones, around nine tenths of which are singletons. Sequenced here: CD4+ T cells from blood, sampled 12 months after liver transplant. All receptors derive from a human patient who received a liver transplant. The graft donor may have given rise to some T cells.

The chain joins TRBV19 to TRBJ2-7; 11 nucleotides agree with TRBD2. There are 15 residues in the CDR3. CDR1 and CDR2 (germline): LNHDA, SQIVND (reference sequence). The junction had 7 bases not matched to a gene; V was cut back by 3 bases and J by 6 bases. CDR3 in DNA: TGTGCCAGTAGTATTGCTAGCGGGGGGTTCGCCGAGCAGTACTTC. This encodes CASSIASGGFAEQYF.

This sequence joins TRBV14 and TRBJ2-5; D is undetermined. Looked up from germline, CDR1 is SGHDN and CDR2 is FVKESK. V lost 4 bases and J 5 bases, leaving 8 bases between the germline ends. The CDR3 totals 12 residues. DNA of the CDR3: TGTGCCAGCAGCCTAAACCGGGAGACCCAGTACTTC. It encodes CASSLNRETQYF.

The V call is TRBV27, the J call TRBJ2-7; TRBD2 agrees at 15 bases. Germline-derived CDR1 and CDR2 are MNHEY and SMNVEV (reference sequence). This CDR3 has 18 amino acids. V shed 2 bases and J 0 bases; nucleotides not matched to a gene: 5. In nucleotides, the CDR3 is TGTGCCAGCAGTTTACAGGGACTAGCGGGGGGAATCTCCTACGAGCAGTACTTC. Protein: CASSLQGLAGGISYEQYF.

The rearrangement links TRBV7-3 to TRBJ2-2; no clear D gene. Trimming cost V 5 bases and J 7 bases, with 5 bases left between them. CDR3 length equals 11 residues. Germline V lookup: CDR1 SGHTA, CDR2 FQGTGA. This CDR3 is CASSAGGELFF. DNA for the CDR3: TGTGCCAGCAGCGCTGGCGGGGAGCTGTTTTTT. The whole variable domain, filled in from reference TRBV7-3 and TRBJ2-2, reads GAGVSQTPSNKVTEKGKYVELRCDPISGHTALYWYRQSLGQGPEFLIYFQGTGAADDSGLPNDRFFAVRPEGSVSTLKIQRTERGDSAVYLCASSAGGELFFGEGSRLTVL.

This chain joins TRBV19 and TRBJ2-7; 7 bases are shared with TRBD1. The CDR3 consists of 15 residues. The J segment lost 4 bases and the V segment lost 1 base, leaving 7 bases of the junction unmatched. Germline V gives CDR1 LNHDA, CDR2 SQIVND (reference sequence). CDR3 sequence: CASSIGPGQSYEQYF. Here the CDR3 DNA reads TGTGCCAGTAGTATAGGGCCGGGACAGTCTTACGAGCAGTACTTC. The whole variable domain, filled in from reference TRBV19 and TRBJ2-7, reads DGGITQSPKYLFRKEGQNVTLSCEQNLNHDAMYWYRQDPGQGLRLIYYSQIVNDFQKGDIAEGYSVSREKKESFPLTVTSAQKNPTAFYLCASSIGPGQSYEQYFGPGTRLTVT.

The rearrangement uses TRBV9 and TRBJ2-4; D not resolved. Trimming removed 3 bases at V and 0 bases at J, with 4 bases between. The CDR3 extends over 13 amino acids. Looked up from germline, CDR1 is SGDLS and CDR2 is YYNGEE. This chain's CDR3 is CASSAPAKNIQYF. The CDR3 DNA is TGTGCCAGCAGCGCGCCAGCCAAAAACATTCAGTACTTC.

This clone was detected only once. The rearrangement uses TRBV27 and TRBJ2-7, with 7 bases aligning to TRBD2. CDR3 size: 15 residues. Germline CDR1 is MNHEY and CDR2 is SMNVEV (reference sequence). The ends lost 6 bases at V and 2 bases at J; junction bases unmatched: 10. The CDR3 region has the DNA TGTGCCAGCAGACGGGAGGCGGGCGTCACCTACGAGCAGTACTTC. It specifies CASRREAGVTYEQYF.

The rearrangement links TRBV10-2 to TRBJ1-5; D is uncertain. Germline V gene sequence: CDR1 WSHSY, CDR2 SAAADI. This CDR3 has 16 amino acids. V shed 3 bases and J shed 0 bases, with 12 bases lying between them. As DNA, the CDR3 is TGCGCCAGCAGTGACGGGCGGAAAAATAGCAATCAGCCCCAGCATTTT. It encodes CASSDGRKNSNQPQHF.

V usage is TRBV30 and J usage is TRBJ2-2; the D gene could be TRBD1 or TRBD2 (7 bases each). This CDR3 region has 14 residues. The germline V gene encodes CDR1 GTSNPN and CDR2 SVGIG (reference sequence). The CDR3 nucleotides read TGTGCACTACCAGGGGGAGGGGATACCGGGGAGCTGTTTTTT. As protein: CALPGGGDTGELFF.

J is TRBJ2-3 and V is TRBV4-2, with D maybe TRBD2 (5 bases). V shed 4 bases and J shed 0 bases, with 17 bases lying between them. This CDR3 region has 17 residues. Germline V lookup: CDR1 LGHNA, CDR2 YNFKEQ. CDR3 loop: CASSRFPGRTSTDTQYF. In nucleotides, the CDR3 is TGTGCCAGCAGCCGCTTCCCGGGCAGGACTAGCACAGATACGCAGTATTTT.

This clone was seen only once. The chain recombines TRBV19 with TRBJ1-3; 8 bases align to TRBD1. This CDR3 is 17 amino acids long. CDR1 LNHDA and CDR2 SQIVND come from the germline V gene (reference sequence). The V and J ends lost 8 bases and 3 bases, in that order; junction bases with no gene match: 15. The CDR3 nucleotides are TGTGCCAGTCATGAGGAGAGGACAGGGCTCAGTGGAAACACCATATATTTT. Translated: CASHEERTGLSGNTIYF.

This chain connects TRBV4-3 to TRBJ1-6; D possibly corresponds to TRBD1 (5 bases). Trimming left V 1 base short and J 5 bases short, with 6 bases between. This CDR3 contains 14 residues. Looked up from germline, CDR1 is LGHNA and CDR2 is YSLEER. In DNA form, the CDR3 reads TGCGCCAGCAGCCAAGGCAGGGATAATTCACCCCTCCACTTT. Its translation: CASSQGRDNSPLHF.

V is TRBV5-6 and J is TRBJ2-3; D possibly matches TRBD1 or TRBD2 (5 bases each). The V and J ends lost 2 bases and 4 bases respectively, with 8 bases between them. Germline CDR1 and CDR2: SGHDT and YYEEEE. The CDR3 loop spans 13 amino acids. The CDR3 coding sequence is TGTGCCAGCAGCTTAAGGGACGCAGATACGCAGTATTTT. This codes for CASSLRDADTQYF. The full variable domain, its missing parts supplied by reference TRBV5-6 and TRBJ2-3, is DAGVTQSPTHLIKTRGQQVTLRCSPKSGHDTVSWYQQALGQGPQFIFQYYEEEERQRGNFPDRFSGHQFPNYSSELNVNALLLGDSALYLCASSLRDADTQYFGPGTRLTVL.

This chain connects TRBV10-3 to TRBJ1-2, with D uncertain. There are 13 residues in the CDR3. Germline V lookup: CDR1 ENHRY, CDR2 SYGVKD. V was cut by 5 bases and J by 4 bases, with 11 bases left in between. CDR3 residues: CAISLGMGYGYTF. The CDR3 bases are TGTGCCATCAGTTTGGGTATGGGCTATGGCTACACCTTC.

This clone was picked up a small number of times. This chain uses TRBV30 with TRBJ2-5, with no clear D. V lost 1 base and J lost 5, with 5 bases in between. Germline lookup yields CDR1 GTSNPN and CDR2 SVGIG (reference sequence). This CDR3 region has 11 residues. CDR3 amino acids: CAWSDGETQYF. The CDR3 coding sequence is TGTGCCTGGAGTGATGGGGAGACCCAGTACTTC.

V and J are TRBV7-2 and TRBJ1-2; weak D call: TRBD1 (5 bases). V shed 5 bases and J shed 0 bases, with 10 bases lying between them. The CDR3 contains 14 residues. The germline V gene has CDR1 SGHTA and CDR2 FQGNSA. The CDR3 bases are TGTGCCAGCAGCGTGGGGGTTTCTAACTATGGCTACACCTTC. Residues: CASSVGVSNYGYTF.

This chain joins TRBV13 and TRBJ2-3; 8 positions agree with TRBD1. CDR1 is PRHDT and CDR2 is FYEKMQ in the germline V gene (reference sequence). The junction had 10 bases not matched to a gene; V was cut back by 3 bases and J by 8 bases. CDR3 length: 15 amino acids. The CDR3, as DNA: TGTGCCAGCAGCTTTCAAGGACAGGGCAGGGGTACGCAGTATTTT. It is translated as CASSFQGQGRGTQYF.

The chain recombines TRBV6-1 with TRBJ1-5; 9 bases line up with TRBD1. Germline V lookup: CDR1 MNHNS, CDR2 SASEGT. The V segment lost 5 bases and the J segment 9 bases; nucleotides outside the gene matches: 8. The CDR3 length is 14 residues. CDR3 in amino acids: CASSPTGGLRPQHF. In DNA form, the CDR3 reads TGTGCCAGCAGTCCGACAGGGGGGTTACGGCCCCAGCATTTT.

The count of this clone is one. The gene calls are TRBV4-3 and TRBJ1-5, with D perhaps matching TRBD1 (6 bases). CDR1 and CDR2 (germline): LGHNA, YSLEER. The CDR3 covers 20 residues. The V end lost 0 bases, the J end lost 0 bases, and 21 bases lay between the germline ends. In DNA, the CDR3 is TGCGCCAGCAGCCAAGATATTCCCAGGGGCCCCACTATTAGCAATCAGCCCCAGCATTTT. Its protein product is CASSQDIPRGPTISNQPQHF.

The genes are TRBV2 and TRBJ2-1; weak D call: TRBD2 (6 bases). The CDR3 covers 14 residues. Germline assignment: CDR1 SNHLY and CDR2 FYNNEI. V dropped 4 bases and J dropped 6 bases, with 13 bases sitting between them. The CDR3 sequence is CASSGLAASNEQFF. In nucleotides, the CDR3 is TGTGCCAGCAGTGGGTTAGCGGCATCCAATGAGCAGTTCTTC.